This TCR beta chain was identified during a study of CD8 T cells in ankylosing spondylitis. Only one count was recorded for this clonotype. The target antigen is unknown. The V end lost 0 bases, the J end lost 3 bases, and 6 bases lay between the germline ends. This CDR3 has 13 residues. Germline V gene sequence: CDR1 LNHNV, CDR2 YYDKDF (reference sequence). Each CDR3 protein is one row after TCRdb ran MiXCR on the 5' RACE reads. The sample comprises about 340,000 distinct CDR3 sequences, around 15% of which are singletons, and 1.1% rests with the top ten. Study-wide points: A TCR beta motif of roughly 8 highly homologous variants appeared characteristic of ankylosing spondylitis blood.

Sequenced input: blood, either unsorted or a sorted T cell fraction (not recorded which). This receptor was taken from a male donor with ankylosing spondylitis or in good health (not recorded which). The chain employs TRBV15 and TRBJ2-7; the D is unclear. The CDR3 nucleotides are TGTGCCACCAGCAGAGAACAGAACTACGAGCAGTACTTC. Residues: CATSREQNYEQYF.